This TCR beta chain was captured in a study of shared clonotypes between healthy human individuals. The protocol was immunoSEQ multiplex PCR, while the TCRdb copy is restricted to in-frame clones and leaves out a portion. Among 2 million to 2.5 million clones, approximately 96% were seen once, and the ten largest hold 0.13%. This CDR3 is 12 amino acids long. V lost 5 bases to trimming and J lost 7 bases, with 10 bases between them. Germline V lookup: CDR1 MRHNA, CDR2 SNTAGT. This clone was observed a single time. Its target is unknown. The study, taken as a whole, reports: Rarefaction showed sorted-subset sequencing was incomplete despite large depth. Across a handful of donors, naive CD4 shared around 5.3%, naive CD8 around 3.5%, memory CD4 more than 2%, memory CD8 about 0.38%.

The rearrangement uses TRBV6-4 and TRBJ2-3; D remains ambiguous. This TCR derives from a young man in good health. Sequenced material: naive CD4+ T cells sorted from blood. Regarding subset: CD45RA+ positively selected. The CDR3 DNA sequence: TGTGCCAGCAGTTTAGACGGGTATACGCAGTATTTT. This sequence encodes CASSLDGYTQYF.